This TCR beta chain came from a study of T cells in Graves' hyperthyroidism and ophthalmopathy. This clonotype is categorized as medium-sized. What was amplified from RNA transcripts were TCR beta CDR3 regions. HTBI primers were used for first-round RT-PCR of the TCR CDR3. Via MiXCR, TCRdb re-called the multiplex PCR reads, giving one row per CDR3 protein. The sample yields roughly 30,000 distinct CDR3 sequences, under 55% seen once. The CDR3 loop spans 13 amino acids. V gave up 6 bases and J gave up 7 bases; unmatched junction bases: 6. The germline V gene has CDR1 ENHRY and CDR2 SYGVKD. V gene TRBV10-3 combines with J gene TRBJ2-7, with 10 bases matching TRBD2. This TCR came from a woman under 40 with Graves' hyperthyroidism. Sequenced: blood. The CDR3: CAIREGLASEQYF. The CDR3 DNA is TGTGCCATCAGAGAGGGACTAGCGTCTGAGCAGTACTTC.